This TCR beta chain was obtained from a study of CD8 T cells in Susac syndrome. CD8+ and CD4+ T cells taken from blood had their TCR beta sequenced. Isolation of CD8+ and CD4+ T cells was performed negatively, whereas enrichment of TEMRA cells was done by FACS. An amount of RNA that ranged from roughly 0.5 to 1 ug was reverse transcribed with random hexamers. By means of immunoSEQ multiplex PCR, TCR beta CDR3 spanning 54 Vbeta and 13 Jbeta underwent amplification. One entry per CDR3 protein, called by TCRdb with MiXCR from the immunoSEQ multiplex PCR reads. The table shows 250,000 to 300,000 distinct CDR3 sequences, with around nine tenths occurring only once. V lost 10 bases to trimming and J lost 0 bases; unmatched junction nucleotides: 7. Germline V gene sequence: CDR1 SNHLY, CDR2 FYNNEI. There are 14 residues in the CDR3.

The sequence derives from a human donor with multiple sclerosis. The rearrangement joins TRBV2 to TRBJ2-7; TRBD1 aligns across 9 bases. The sequenced sample consisted of CD8+ T cells from PBMCs. This CDR3 is CANRTGVISYEQYF. The CDR3 DNA sequence: TGTGCCAACCGGACAGGGGTTATCTCCTACGAGCAGTACTTC.